This T cell receptor beta chain was recovered during a study of Graves' ophthalmopathy and Graves' hyperthyroidism. This clonotype occurred a few times. Antigen: not known. Under 3 months in duration, the ophthalmopathy in affected donors had moderate-to-severe activity, CAS ≥3 and NOSPECS ≥4. Certain patients, namely those with other autoimmune diseases, uncontrolled infections, pregnancy or lactation, were excluded. Transcripts of RNA were the source for amplifying TCR beta CDR3 regions. The first round was an RT-PCR with HTBI primers, and the second round was a multiplex PCR. A single record per CDR3 protein comes from TCRdb applying MiXCR to the multiplex PCR reads. This table holds about 240,000 distinct CDR3 sequences, roughly 50% found once. Study conclusions and caveats: Sensitivity reached less than 71% and specificity approximately 72% when the model predicted ophthalmopathy progression. Detection in blood was also observed for most expanded thyroid clonotypes above 0.001 frequency.

The CDR3 is 16 amino acids. Germline CDR1 is SGHTA and CDR2 is FQGNSA. V gave up 2 bases and J gave up 2 bases, with 13 bases separating them. Sequencing used peripheral blood. This clonotype originated in an adult man with Graves' ophthalmopathy. V and J are TRBV7-2 and TRBJ1-5; D uncertain. The DNA of the CDR3 is TGTGCCAGCAGCTTATCGTCCCAGATGGGCAATCAGCCCCAGCATTTT. Translation: CASSLSSQMGNQPQHF.